This T cell receptor (beta chain) was documented in a study of T-cell reconstitution after alpha-beta-depleted transplantation in children. Whole-study findings and limits: At the one-year point after transplant, T-cell counts and TCRbeta diversity were found to come mostly from T cells that had been newly produced. At day 60, the high TCRbeta diversity found in some patients originated from recipient T cells and thymic progenitors that had survived. About two months after transplant, alpha-beta T cells reportedly came from several hundred expanded graft clones.

This clonotype was counted at least ten times. Its target is not known. Using unique molecular identifiers, the investigators prepared the TCRbeta library. TCRdb re-derived calls from the PCR reads in MiXCR, one entry per CDR3 protein. The table has 540,000 or so distinct CDR3 sequences, under 25% seen once. The CDR3 totals 13 residues. The ends were cut back, 3 bases at V and 2 bases at J, with 8 bases in the middle. Looked up from germline, CDR1 is ENHRY and CDR2 is SYGVKD. The starting material was PBMCs, mostly from graft donor cells, obtained 360 days after TCRalphabeta/CD19-depleted stem cell transplant. The TCR sequence derives from a boy under two years old who had a stem cell transplant for acute myeloid leukemia, so the T cells may come from the graft donor. This sequence joins TRBV10-3 and TRBJ2-7; weak D call: TRBD1 (5 bases). In DNA, the CDR3 is TGTGCCATCAGTGATCCCAGGGCCTACGAGCAGTACTTC. It encodes CAISDPRAYEQYF.